Shown below are 11 T cell receptor beta chains from a single sample sequenced in a study of TET2 disruption in CD19-targeted CAR T cells. TCRdb keeps only in-frame clones here, not all; method: immunoSEQ multiplex PCR. This table holds under 30,000 clones. Described treatment: autologous CTL019 cells: CD19 CAR with 4-1BB and CD3 zeta domains. These TCRs are of unknown antigen specificity. This sample comprised CD8- CAR+ T cells sorted from cultured blood T cells, obtained for CD19 CAR T cell therapy. Regarding subset: CD8-negative CAR-positive T cells from the infusion product. Receptor source: a man aged 65 to 79 with chronic lymphocytic leukemia.

Worth noting for this clone: Coverage ceases 3 residues before the CDR3 finishes, and the germline J gene fills in the end. This chain connects TRBV15 to TRBJ1-1; D might be TRBD1 (6 bases). Trimming removed 2 bases from V and 1 base from J, with 11 bases in between. Germline V gene lookup returns CDR1 LNHNV and CDR2 YYDKDF (reference sequence). The CDR3 spans 15 residues. The CDR3 region is CATSRNREKNTEAFF. The CDR3 DNA, read in part, is TGTGCCACCAGCAGAAACAGGGAGAAGAACACTGAA.

With regard to this clone: The observed sequence ends 3 residues before the CDR3 terminus, with the missing tail filled in from the germline J gene. The genes are TRBV20-1 and TRBJ2-1; 9 bases map to TRBD1. This CDR3 spans 17 amino acids. V shed 4 bases, J shed 0 bases, and the junction held 10 bases outside the gene matches. Per germline, CDR1 DFQATT and CDR2 SNEGSKA (reference sequence). CDR3 residues: CSAMLTGGLSSYNEQFF. CDR3 DNA, as far as it was read: TGCAGTGCTATGCTTACAGGGGGCCTTAGCTCCTACAATGAG.

Comments on this clone: The observed sequence ends 3 residues before the CDR3 terminus, with the missing tail filled in from the germline J gene. The chain links TRBV23-1 to TRBJ2-4; 8 bases fit TRBD1. Being an ORF, TRBV23-1 has a function that is uncertain. There are 17 residues in the CDR3. This CDR3 reads CASSQSLSRTGRKTQYF. The sequenced part of the CDR3 DNA is TGCGCCAGCAGTCAATCTCTTAGTAGGACAGGGCGAAAGACT.

CDR3 loop: CASSIVSDTYTF. The sequenced CDR3 bases are TGTGCCAGTAGTATCGTCAGCGATACC. This sequence joins TRBV19 and TRBJ1-2; D not resolved. The CDR3 end is not reached by the read, which stops 3 residues before it; the germline J gene fills it in. The V gene's germline CDR1 is LNHDA and CDR2 SQIVND (reference sequence). This CDR3 is built from 12 residues.

Regarding this clone: The read falls 3 residues short of the CDR3 end, and the missing part is taken from the germline J gene. This chain links TRBV27 with TRBJ2-5; a possible D gene is TRBD2 (6 bases). V was cut by 2 bases and J by 2 bases, with 12 bases left in between. The germline V gene encodes CDR1 MNHEY and CDR2 SMNVEV (reference sequence). This CDR3 is 15 amino acids long. The sequenced part of the CDR3 DNA is TGTGCCAGCAGTTTAGGGGGACTTTCTCAAGAGACC. Translated: CASSLGGLSQET. The whole CDR3 region reads CASSLGGLSQETQYF.

A note on this clone: Read coverage stops 3 residues before the CDR3 terminus; the germline J gene supplies the remainder. The chain joins TRBV20-1 to TRBJ2-5; 9 bases agree with TRBD2. Trimming cost V 1 base and J 4 bases; bases outside gene matches: 10. From germline, CDR1 is DFQATT and CDR2 SNEGSKA (reference sequence). The CDR3 spans 16 residues. The CDR3 region is CSARGTSAGGGETQYF. The DNA read from the CDR3 is TGCAGTGCTAGAGGGACGTCGGCGGGGGGGGGAGAGACC.

Worth noting for this clone: Read sequence stops 3 residues before the CDR3 end, and the germline J gene provides the missing end. Different DNA sequences within this sample yield the same CDR3. The J gene is TRBJ1-2, the V gene TRBV29-1; TRBD1 is a possible D gene (5 bases). The CDR3 covers 12 residues. V was shortened by 8 bases and J by 4 bases, with 14 bases between the two germline ends. Germline V gene data show CDR1 as SQVTM and CDR2 as ANQGSEA. CDR3 protein: CSYRQGTYGYTF. CDR3 DNA, as far as it was read: TGCAGCTACCGGCAGGGTACCTATGGC.

With regard to this clone: The read ends 3 residues early relative to the CDR3; the germline J gene fills the gap. The chain carries TRBV14 and TRBJ2-5; 10 positions agree with TRBD1. V lost 5 bases, J lost 5 bases, and 8 bases stayed unmatched. This CDR3 region has 15 residues. Germline lookup yields CDR1 SGHDN and CDR2 FVKESK. The covered CDR3 bases are TGTGCCAGCAGCTCTCCGACAGGGGGCCGGGAGACC. Translating gives CASSSPTGGRET. The full CDR3 reads CASSSPTGGRETQYF.

Concerning this clone itself: The sequence runs out 3 residues before the end of the CDR3; the remainder is reconstructed from the germline J gene. This chain joins TRBV5-1 and TRBJ2-2, with 8 bases aligning to TRBD1. The germline gives CDR1 SGHRS, CDR2 YFSETQ. The CDR3 has 15 residues. V shed 0 bases, J shed 8 bases, and the junction held 6 bases outside the gene matches. CDR3 residues: CASSLGQGAEGELFF. CDR3 DNA, as far as it was read: TGCGCCAGCAGCTTGGGGCAGGGGGCAGAAGGGGAG.

Points on this clone: The germline gene is not matched at one end of the junction; a read error may be the cause. The CDR3 extends 3 residues past the end of the read, so its final part is completed from the germline J gene. Other DNA sequences in the sample encode the same CDR3. The V and J genes are TRBV5-1 and TRBJ1-3; the match to TRBD1 covers 9 bases. Germline V CDR1 and CDR2: SGHRS, YFSETQ. The CDR3 extends over 16 amino acids. The chain's CDR3 is CASSLPDRGAGNTIYF. Incomplete CDR3 DNA: TGCGCCAGCAGCTTGCCGGACAGGGGCGCGGGAAACACT.

Details on this clone: The read falls 3 residues short of the CDR3 end, and the missing part is taken from the germline J gene. The chain uses TRBV5-1 and TRBJ1-2; tentatively, D is TRBD1 (5 bases). The CDR3 runs 14 residues. CDR1 and CDR2 (germline): SGHRS, YFSETQ. The V end lost 5 bases, the J end lost 6 bases, and 17 bases lay between the germline ends. The sequenced CDR3 bases are TGCGCCAGCAGTACGAGCGGGGCACAAGATGGC. This translates into CASSTSGAQDG. The CDR3 reads in full as CASSTSGAQDGYTF. The complete variable domain, with remaining parts taken from reference TRBV5-1 and TRBJ1-2, reads KAGVTQTPRYLIKTRGQQVTLSCSPISGHRSVSWYQQTPGQGLQFLFEYFSETQRNKGNFPGRFSGRQFSNSRSEMNVSTLELGDSALYLCASSTSGAQDGYTFGSGTRLTVV.